The entry that follows covers one T cell receptor beta chain sequence. It has no known antigen specificity. The read ends 3 residues early relative to the CDR3; the germline J gene fills the gap. Every participant had a single incident cervical HPV16 infection, and women with prevalent HPV16 infections were excluded. Cervical HPV DNA was detected with MY09/MY11 PCR, and genotyping was done with dot-blot hybridization. Around 15 mL of heparinized blood was centrifuged, after which the buffy coat was aliquoted, frozen at -30 degrees C, and then stored at -80 degrees C. QIAGEN kits were used to extract genomic DNA from buffy coat specimens. The immunoSEQ assay used multiplex PCR to amplify TCR beta CDR3 regions from an average of about 1,200 ng of genomic DNA per sample. The assay corrected primer bias using a complete synthetic TCR repertoire to establish an amplification baseline. The amplicons were sequenced on the Illumina platform. In the source study's methods: Sequence errors were corrected by clustering with frequency ratios and a modified nearest-neighbor algorithm, and the sequences were then analyzed in the immunoSEQ Analyzer using IMGT gene definitions. At each rarefaction depth, TCR richness and evenness were averaged across 20 rarefaction repeats, and any sample with fewer sequences than the depth was left out. Relative abundances of V, D and J genes were compared between groups using Wilcoxon rank sum tests, with FDR correction applied. An intraclass correlation of about 96% for TCR richness and an average of about 73% across 65 to 80 gene segments were obtained from the blinded duplicates. As stored in TCRdb, this immuneACCESS dataset retains in-frame rearrangements with V and J assigned. A fraction of the clones does not appear; measured against another copy, unresolved V genes explain less than half of the discrepancy, and the remainder lacks a known reason. D and trimming were read from the DNA, whereas the V and J calls and clone size are those reported in that table. The sample table records about 28,000 clones. The ten largest clonotypes hold around a sixth of the sample.

The germline V gene supplies CDR1 SGHTA and CDR2 FQGNSA. At the junction V is shortened by 5 bases and J by 3 bases, with 14 bases in between. From its cysteine to its phenylalanine, the CDR3 spans 15 amino acids. The 36 bases shown cover part of the CDR3, and their frame starts at base 1. This sample was taken from a study of T cells in women clearing cervical HPV infection (dated by TCRdb to 2017 to 2018). Background for the entire study: Cases were roughly 24 women with histologically confirmed HPV16-related CIN3 or worse, including a couple of invasive cancers. Controls were around 25 women whose single incident HPV16 infection cleared within 12 months without precancer or cancer developing. Blood from cases was collected at the visit where the lesion was first found, while blood from controls was collected once the infection could no longer be detected. For cases, the median interval between lesion detection and blood sampling was around 140 days, with an interquartile range of roughly 80 to 200 days. Since HLA typing was available for only a few women, HLA type could not be ruled out as a confounder. This exploratory proof-of-principle case-control study, nested within the Guanacaste HPV Natural History Study in Costa Rica, compared TCR repertoires among women with different cervical HPV16 outcomes. Cases and controls were matched on age within five years and on year of sample collection. Cases had a median age of about 34 years and controls had a median age of approximately 40, with no significant differences in baseline characteristics. In the parent cohort, some 10,000 women aged 18 or older were enrolled in Guanacaste, Costa Rica, during about 1992 to 1995 and were followed for less than 8 years. Five blinded duplicates per group were added as quality controls, so that roughly 60 samples were obtained: around 50 participants and around 10 replicates.

What the work shows at the level of the full study, not this receptor alone: Because the number of T cells in each sample was unknown, differences in richness could reflect differing T-cell content rather than repertoire biology. Because of the cross-sectional design, the study could not determine whether the associations came before infection or resulted from infection, and neither effector/memory subsets nor HPV-specific T cells were isolated. Random forest classifiers combining richness and V gene abundances distinguished cases from controls with an estimated AUC of more than 0.8. CIN3+ cases had significantly higher TCR repertoire richness than controls across sequencing depths, but evenness did not differ between the groups. Lower TRBV6-7 relative abundance was observed in cases than in controls (about 0.099% versus 0.17%; Bonferroni P = 0.0008).

The V gene is TRBV7-2 and the J gene is TRBJ2-1; the D segment could be TRBD1, given 5 matching bases. This receptor was taken from a woman between 18 and 75 years old with a cervical HPV16 infection that either progressed to CIN3+ or cleared (not recorded which). The sequencing input was blood buffy coat. The CDR3 here reads CASSLGHPDYNEQFF. The covered CDR3 bases are TGTGCCAGCAGCCTAGGACATCCTGACTACAATGAG.